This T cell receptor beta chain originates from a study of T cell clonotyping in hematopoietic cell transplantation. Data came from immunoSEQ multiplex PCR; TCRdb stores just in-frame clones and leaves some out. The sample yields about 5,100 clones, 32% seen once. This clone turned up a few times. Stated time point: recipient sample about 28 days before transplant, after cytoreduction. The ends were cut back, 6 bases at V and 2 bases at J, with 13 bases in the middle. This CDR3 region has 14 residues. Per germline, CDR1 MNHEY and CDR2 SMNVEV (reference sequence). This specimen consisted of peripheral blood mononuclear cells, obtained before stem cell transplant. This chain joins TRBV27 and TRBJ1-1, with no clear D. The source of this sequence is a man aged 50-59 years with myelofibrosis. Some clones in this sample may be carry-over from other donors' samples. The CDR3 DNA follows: TGTGCCAGCAGCCCCTCTGCAGGAAACACTGAAGCTTTCTTT. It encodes CASSPSAGNTEAFF.